This T cell receptor (beta chain) is drawn from a study of blood T cell repertoires in COVID-19. Study as a whole: There were acute and convalescent COVID-19 samples, and they came from the United States, Italy and Spain.

In terms of age and location, participants ranged from roughly 18 to 95 years and lived in fewer than 30 US areas. Allocation to cohorts depended on clinical history reported by the participants. Donors of Cohort 3 who recovered were those that had two negative PCRs, clearance, or symptom resolution. The data were produced by immunoSEQ multiplex PCR, yet TCRdb's version contains in-frame clones alone and is incomplete. This table has approximately 130,000 clones, roughly 80% appearing once. Deletions cut 0 bases from V and 11 bases from J, with 16 bases between. There are 15 residues in the CDR3. Germline V gives CDR1 LGHDT, CDR2 YNNKEL (reference sequence).

The source material was PBMCs or T cells enriched from blood (not recorded which). The chain combines TRBV3-1 (or the pseudogene TRBV3-2) with TRBJ2-2; D may be TRBD1 (5 bases). The TCR originated in a man under 40 who had recovered from COVID-19. The CDR3 protein is CASSQELLRGAELFF. CDR3 sequence (DNA): TGTGCCAGCAGCCAAGAATTGCTAAGGGGCGCCGAGCTGTTTTTT.